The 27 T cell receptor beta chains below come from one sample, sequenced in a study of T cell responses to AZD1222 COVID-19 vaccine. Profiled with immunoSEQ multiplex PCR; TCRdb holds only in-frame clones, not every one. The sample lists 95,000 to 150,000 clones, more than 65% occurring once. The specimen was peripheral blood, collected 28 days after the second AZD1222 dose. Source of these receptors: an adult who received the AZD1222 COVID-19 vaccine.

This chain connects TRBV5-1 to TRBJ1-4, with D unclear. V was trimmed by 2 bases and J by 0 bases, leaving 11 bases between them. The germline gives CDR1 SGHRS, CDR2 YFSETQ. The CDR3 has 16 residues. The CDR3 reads CASSFDTGATNEKLFF. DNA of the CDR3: TGCGCCAGCAGCTTCGATACGGGTGCAACTAATGAAAAACTGTTTTTT.

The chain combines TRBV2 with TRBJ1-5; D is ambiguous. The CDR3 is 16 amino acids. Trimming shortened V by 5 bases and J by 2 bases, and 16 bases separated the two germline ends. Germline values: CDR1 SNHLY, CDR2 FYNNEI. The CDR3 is CASSHRAQKGNQPQHF. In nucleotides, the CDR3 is TGTGCCAGCAGTCACCGGGCCCAGAAGGGCAATCAGCCCCAGCATTTT.

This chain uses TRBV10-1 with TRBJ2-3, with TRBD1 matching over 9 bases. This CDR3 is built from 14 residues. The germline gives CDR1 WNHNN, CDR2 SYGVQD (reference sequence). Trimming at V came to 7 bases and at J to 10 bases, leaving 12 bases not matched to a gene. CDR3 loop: CASTPGQGLSPQYF. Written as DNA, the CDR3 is TGCGCCAGCACCCCGGGACAGGGACTATCCCCGCAGTATTTT.

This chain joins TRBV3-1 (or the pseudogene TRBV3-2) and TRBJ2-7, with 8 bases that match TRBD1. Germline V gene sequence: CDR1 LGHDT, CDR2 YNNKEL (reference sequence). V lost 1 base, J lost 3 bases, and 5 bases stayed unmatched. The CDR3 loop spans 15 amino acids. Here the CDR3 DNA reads TGTGCCAGCAGCCAAGGGACAGGGTCATACTACGAGCAGTACTTC. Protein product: CASSQGTGSYYEQYF.

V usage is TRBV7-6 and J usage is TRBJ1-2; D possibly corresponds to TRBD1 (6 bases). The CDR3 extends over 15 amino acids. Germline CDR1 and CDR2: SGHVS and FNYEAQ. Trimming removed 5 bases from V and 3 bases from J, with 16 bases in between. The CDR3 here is CASSRLKGEDYGYTF. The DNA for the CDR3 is TGTGCCAGCAGCAGACTGAAGGGGGAGGACTATGGCTACACCTTC.

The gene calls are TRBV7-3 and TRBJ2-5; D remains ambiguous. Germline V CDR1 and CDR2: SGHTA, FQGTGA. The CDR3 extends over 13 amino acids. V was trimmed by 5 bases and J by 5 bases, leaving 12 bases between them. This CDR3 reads CASSPGPQETQYF. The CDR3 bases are TGTGCCAGCAGCCCGGGTCCCCAGGAGACCCAGTACTTC. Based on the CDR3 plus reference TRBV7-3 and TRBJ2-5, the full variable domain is GAGVSQTPSNKVTEKGKYVELRCDPISGHTALYWYRQSLGQGPEFLIYFQGTGAADDSGLPNDRFFAVRPEGSVSTLKIQRTERGDSAVYLCASSPGPQETQYFGPGTRLLVL.

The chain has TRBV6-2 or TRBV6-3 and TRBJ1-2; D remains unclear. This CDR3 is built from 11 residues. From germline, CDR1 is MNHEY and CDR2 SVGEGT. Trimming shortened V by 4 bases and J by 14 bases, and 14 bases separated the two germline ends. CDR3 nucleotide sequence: TGTGCCAGCAGTTTTCCTGGGGTCGGTACCTTC. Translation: CASSFPGVGTF.

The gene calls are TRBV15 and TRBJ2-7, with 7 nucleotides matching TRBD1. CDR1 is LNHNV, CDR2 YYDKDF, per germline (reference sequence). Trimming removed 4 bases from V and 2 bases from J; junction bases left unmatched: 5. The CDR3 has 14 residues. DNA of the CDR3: TGTGCCACCAGCACAGACAGGGTTACCTACGAGCAGTACTTC. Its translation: CATSTDRVTYEQYF.

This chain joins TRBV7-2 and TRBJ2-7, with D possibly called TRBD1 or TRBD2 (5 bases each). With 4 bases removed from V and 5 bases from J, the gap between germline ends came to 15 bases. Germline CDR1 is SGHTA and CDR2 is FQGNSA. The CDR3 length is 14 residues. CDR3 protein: CASSSGAGTDEQYF. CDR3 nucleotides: TGTGCCAGCAGCTCCGGGGCAGGGACCGACGAGCAGTACTTC. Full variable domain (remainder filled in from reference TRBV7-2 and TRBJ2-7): GAGVSQSPSNKVTEKGKDVELRCDPISGHTALYWYRQSLGQGLEFLIYFQGNSAPDKSGLPSDRFSAERTGGSVSTLTIQRTQQEDSAVYLCASSSGAGTDEQYFGPGTRLTVT.

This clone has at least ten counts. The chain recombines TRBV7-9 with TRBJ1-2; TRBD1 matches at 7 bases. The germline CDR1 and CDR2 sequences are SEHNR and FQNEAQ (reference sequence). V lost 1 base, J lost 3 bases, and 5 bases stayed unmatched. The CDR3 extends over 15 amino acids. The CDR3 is CASSLVTGVDYGYTF. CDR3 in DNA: TGTGCCAGCAGCTTAGTAACAGGGGTGGACTATGGCTACACCTTC.

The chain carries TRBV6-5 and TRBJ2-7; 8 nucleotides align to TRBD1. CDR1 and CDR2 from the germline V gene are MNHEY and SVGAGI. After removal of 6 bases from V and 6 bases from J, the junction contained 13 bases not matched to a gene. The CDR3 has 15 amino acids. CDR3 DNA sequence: TGTGCCAGCAGCCCCATCGCCACAGGGGGACTCGAGCAGTACTTC. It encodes CASSPIATGGLEQYF.

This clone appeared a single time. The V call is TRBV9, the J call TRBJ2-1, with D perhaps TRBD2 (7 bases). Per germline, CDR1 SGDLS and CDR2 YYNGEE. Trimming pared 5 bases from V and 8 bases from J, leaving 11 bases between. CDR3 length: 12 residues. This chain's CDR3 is CASSRGAYEQFF. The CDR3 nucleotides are TGTGCCAGCAGTCGGGGGGCCTATGAGCAGTTCTTC. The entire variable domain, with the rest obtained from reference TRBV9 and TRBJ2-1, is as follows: DSGVTQTPKHLITATGQRVTLRCSPRSGDLSVYWYQQSLDQGLQFLIQYYNGEERAKGNILERFSAQQFPDLHSELNLSSLELGDSALYFCASSRGAYEQFFGPGTRLTVL.

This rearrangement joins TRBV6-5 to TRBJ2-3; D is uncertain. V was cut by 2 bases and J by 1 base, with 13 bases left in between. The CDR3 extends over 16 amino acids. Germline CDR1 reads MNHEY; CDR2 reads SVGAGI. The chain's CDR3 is CASSYDLGWGTDTQYF. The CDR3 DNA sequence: TGTGCCAGCAGTTACGACCTCGGGTGGGGCACAGATACGCAGTATTTT.

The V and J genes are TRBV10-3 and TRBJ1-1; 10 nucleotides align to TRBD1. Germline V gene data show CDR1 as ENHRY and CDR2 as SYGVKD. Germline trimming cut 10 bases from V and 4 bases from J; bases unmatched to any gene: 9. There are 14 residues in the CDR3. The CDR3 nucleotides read TGTGCCACAACAACGACAGGGGGCCTCACTGAAGCTTTCTTT. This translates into CATTTTGGLTEAFF.

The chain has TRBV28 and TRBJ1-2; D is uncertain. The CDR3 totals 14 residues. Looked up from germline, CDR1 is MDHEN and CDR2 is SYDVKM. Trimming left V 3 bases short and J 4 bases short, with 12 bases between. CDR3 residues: CASSFRGGSYGYTF. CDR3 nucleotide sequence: TGTGCCAGCAGTTTTAGAGGAGGGAGCTATGGCTACACCTTC.

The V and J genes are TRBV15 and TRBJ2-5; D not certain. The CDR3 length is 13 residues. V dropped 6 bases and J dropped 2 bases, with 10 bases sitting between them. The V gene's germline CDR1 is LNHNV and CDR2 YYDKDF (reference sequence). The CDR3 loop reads CATRKTRQETQYF. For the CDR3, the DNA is TGTGCCACCAGAAAGACCAGACAAGAGACCCAGTACTTC.

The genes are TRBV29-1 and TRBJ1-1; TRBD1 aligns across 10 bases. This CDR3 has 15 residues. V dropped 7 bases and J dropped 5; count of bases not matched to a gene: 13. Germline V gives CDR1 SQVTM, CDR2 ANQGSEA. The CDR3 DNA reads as TGCAGCGCGGAAGAAACGGGACAGGGGTTTACTGAAGCTTTCTTT. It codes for CSAEETGQGFTEAFF.

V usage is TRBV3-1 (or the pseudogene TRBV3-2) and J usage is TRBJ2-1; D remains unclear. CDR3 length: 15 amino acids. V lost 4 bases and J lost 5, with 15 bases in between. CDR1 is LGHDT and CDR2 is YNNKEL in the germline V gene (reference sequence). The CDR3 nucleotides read TGTGCCAGCAGCCCTCGAGGAAAGCTGAACAATGAGCAGTTCTTC. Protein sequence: CASSPRGKLNNEQFF.

CDR3 bases: TGTGCCAGCTCACCACTGAGGGGAGGACTTCAGCCCCAGCATTTT. This gives the protein CASSPLRGGLQPQHF. J is TRBJ1-5 and V is TRBV18; a possible D gene is TRBD1 (5 bases). Germline CDR1 is KGHSH and CDR2 is LQKENI. Trimming cost V 1 base and J 6 bases, with 13 bases left between them. This CDR3 contains 15 residues.

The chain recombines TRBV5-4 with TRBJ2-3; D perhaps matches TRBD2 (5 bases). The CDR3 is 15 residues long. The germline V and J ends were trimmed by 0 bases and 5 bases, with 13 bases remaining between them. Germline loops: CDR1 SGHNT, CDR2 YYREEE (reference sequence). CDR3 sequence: CASSLVRGEGDTQYF. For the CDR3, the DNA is TGTGCCAGCAGCTTGGTCCGCGGAGAGGGAGATACGCAGTATTTT.

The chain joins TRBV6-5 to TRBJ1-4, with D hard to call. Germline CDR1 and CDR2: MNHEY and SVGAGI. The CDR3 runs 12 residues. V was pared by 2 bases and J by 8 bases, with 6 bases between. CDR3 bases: TGTGCCAGCAGTTACCCCGCCGAAAAACTGTTTTTT. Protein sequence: CASSYPAEKLFF.

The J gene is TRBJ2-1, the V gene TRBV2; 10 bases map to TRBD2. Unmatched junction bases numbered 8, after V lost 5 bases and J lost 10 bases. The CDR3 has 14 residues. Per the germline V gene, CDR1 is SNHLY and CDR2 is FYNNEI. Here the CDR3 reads CASSSVLAGVEQFF. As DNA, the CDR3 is TGTGCCAGCAGTTCGGTCCTAGCGGGGGTAGAGCAGTTCTTC.

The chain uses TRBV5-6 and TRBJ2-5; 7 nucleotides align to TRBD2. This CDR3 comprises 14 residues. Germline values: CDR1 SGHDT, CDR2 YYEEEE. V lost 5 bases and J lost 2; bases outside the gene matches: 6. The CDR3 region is CASRPRGNQETQYF. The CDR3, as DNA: TGTGCCAGCAGGCCGCGGGGGAATCAAGAGACCCAGTACTTC.

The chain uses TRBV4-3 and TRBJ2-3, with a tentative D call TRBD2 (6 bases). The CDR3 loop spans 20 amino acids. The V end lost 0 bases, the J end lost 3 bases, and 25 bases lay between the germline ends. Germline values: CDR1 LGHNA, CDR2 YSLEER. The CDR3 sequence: CASSQDIAGKFYLRTDTQYF. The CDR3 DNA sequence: TGCGCCAGCAGCCAAGATATCGCGGGGAAATTCTACCTGCGGACAGATACGCAGTATTTT.

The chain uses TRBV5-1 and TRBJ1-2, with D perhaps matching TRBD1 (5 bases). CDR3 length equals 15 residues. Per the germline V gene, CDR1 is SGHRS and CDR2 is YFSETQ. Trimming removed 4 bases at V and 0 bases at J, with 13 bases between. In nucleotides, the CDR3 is TGCGCCAGCAGCCGACTTGACAGAACTAACTATGGCTACACCTTC. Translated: CASSRLDRTNYGYTF.

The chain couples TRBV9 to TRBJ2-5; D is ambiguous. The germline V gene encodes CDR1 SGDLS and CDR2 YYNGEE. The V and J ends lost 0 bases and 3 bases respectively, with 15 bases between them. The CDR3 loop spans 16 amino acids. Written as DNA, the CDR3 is TGTGCCAGCAGCGTAGAAGGTGTCGGCAGAGAAGAGACCCAGTACTTC. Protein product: CASSVEGVGREETQYF.

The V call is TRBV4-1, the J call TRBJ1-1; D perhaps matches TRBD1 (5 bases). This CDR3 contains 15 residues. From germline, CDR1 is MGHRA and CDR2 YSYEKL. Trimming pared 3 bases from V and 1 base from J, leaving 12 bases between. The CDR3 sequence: CASSHGAGRNTEAFF. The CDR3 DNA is TGCGCCAGCAGCCACGGGGCGGGACGGAACACTGAAGCTTTCTTT.